This record concerns one T cell receptor (beta chain) sequence. The sample holds a few counts of this clone. What antigen it recognizes has not been identified. Per-nucleotide qualities are absent, and no much larger clonotype sits a single base away. The data were taken from a study of cytomegalovirus exposure and HLA in healthy donors listed by TCRdb under 2017. For context, the study as a whole: In an earlier analysis of approximately 500 of the donors, under 300 Gb of sequence data and 90 million to 130 million unique TCR beta sequences from 180 million or so T cells were reported. The T cell repertoires of under 750 subjects were profiled by immunosequencing and related to cytomegalovirus serostatus. An early release covering just under 650 HLA-typed donors comprised about 300 gigabases of sequencing data and roughly 86 million unique TCR sequences. The study aimed to test whether cataloging public T cell receptors could reveal signatures of past pathogen exposure. The number of donors typed differed by locus, with roughly 629-640 for A, B, C, DRB1 and DQB1, more than 500 for DQA1, 600 to 610 for DPA1, and around 460 for DPB1. Donor age, sex, ethnicity and CMV serostatus were compiled together with the repertoire data. About five DR-DQ haplotypes were handled as single units for association and clustering, since linkage in the cohort was strong. A later analysis re-analyzed previously published TCR beta repertoires from approximately 670 donors and added high-resolution HLA genotyping to study TCR occurrence patterns. Among a few hundred genotyped donors of the cohort, an average of approximately 240,000 unique TCR beta nucleotide sequences were sequenced per donor, roughly 18% of them non-productive. A separate validation cohort of 100 to 150 different subjects was used in addition to the 666-subject first cohort. HLA typing covered class I and class II loci at four-digit resolution. An earlier analysis of nearly 600 of the donors applied high-throughput TCR beta sequencing to assess whether each TCR beta V gene segment acted as functional or pseudogenic. High-throughput TCR immunosequencing, statistical association of individual TCRs with disease status, and machine learning were combined to predict cytomegalovirus infection status. Of the roughly 400 genotyped donors, roughly 80% fell in the genetic ancestry cluster associated with self-reported Caucasian donors. Every discovery cohort repertoire had been produced on one sequencing platform. A later genetic analysis used genome-wide SNP genotypes for 398 of the 666 donors, treating that subset as a discovery cohort. In the later analysis, no new phenotypic data were used to find candidate immune exposures; instead, reliance was placed on TCR beta sequences and their occurrence across donors.

The cohort was made up of 500 to 800 healthy bone marrow donors. At the time of sampling, every cohort member was nominally healthy, though immune exposures that went unrecorded were likely present. The donor was CMV seropositive and was included in the group of 250 to 300 seropositive cohort members. Each donor provided a peripheral blood sample, and peripheral blood mononuclear cells were used for TCR beta sequencing. Genomic DNA was extracted from the blood cell samples with the Qiagen DNeasy Blood Extraction Kit. Sequences SGHRS (CDR1) and YFSETQ (CDR2) are obtained from the germline V gene. The V end loses 4 bases and the J end loses 7 bases, and a stretch of 14 bases separates them. The CDR3 spans 14 residues, from the cysteine through the phenylalanine. The sequence is cut down to CDR3 DNA, 42 bases in frame from base 1. The receptor library was made with the immunoSEQ multiplex PCR assay. A mixture of 60 forward primers for TCR Vbeta segments and 13 reverse primers for TCR Jbeta segments was used in the multiplex PCR. The CDR3 region of rearranged TCR beta genes was amplified from genomic DNA with a multiplex PCR assay. The Illumina HiSeq System was used to sequence the amplified TCR beta libraries as 87-base-pair reads. The study's processing was this. A later analysis counted tens of millions of unique TCR beta chains across the 670 or so repertoires, and 9 million to 14 million of these chains were shared by at least two donors. To remove PCR and sequencing errors, raw reads were error-corrected and collapsed into unique sequences using a nearest-neighbor algorithm that merged closely related sequences. V, D and J gene segments were assigned by aligning CDR3 sequences to IMGT reference sequences. For a sequence to be retained, a match of at least six nucleotides to both a V gene segment and a J gene segment was required. A rearrangement counted as productive if the CDR3 had no stop codons and remained in frame with V and J, and every other rearrangement counted as non-productive. CDR3 was defined according to IMGT convention as the region running from the second conserved V-encoded cysteine to the conserved J-encoded phenylalanine. Sequences without an unambiguous match to a single V gene segment were excluded from the earlier analysis of approximately 600 of the donors. An earlier analysis of a few hundred of the donors called V segments functional above 56.7% productive rearrangements and segregating when the between-donor standard deviation exceeded 5%. A statistical classification framework was developed to diagnose cytomegalovirus status using the catalog of TCR beta chain sequences. A later analysis assigned V and J genes by comparing TCR nucleotide sequences with IMGT/GENE-DB human TR gene sequences. The TCRdist pipeline was used in a later analysis to assign CDR3 sequences and most-parsimonious VDJ recombination scenarios. In a later analysis, each TCR beta chain was defined by its CDR3 amino acid sequence together with its V-gene family, and reads lacking a unique V-gene family were excluded. A later analysis removed 592 highly shared, low-generation-probability nucleotide sequences to deal with suspected cross-contamination and a sequencing artifact. In a later analysis, a clonal expansion index was calculated for each public chain from normalized within-repertoire ranks of inferred template counts. A later analysis computed generation probabilities with a VDJ recombination model fitted to out-of-frame rearrangements, and checked the results against IGoR. In a later analysis, hypergeometric tests were used to score TCR-TCR, TCR-HLA and TCR-CMV co-occurrence, with a repertoire-size bias correction applied to TCR pairs. A later analysis estimated false discovery rates by permuting HLA or CMV assignments 20 times. In a later analysis, co-occurring TCRs were grouped using DBSCAN, with TCRdist sequence similarity added in when clustering inside HLA-allele-positive subsets. Repertoires with fewer than 30,000 or more than 120,000 public chains were left out of co-occurrence clustering, as were five repertoires with anomalous nucleotide sharing. TCRdb re-hosts the immuneACCESS table, in-frame sequences only. Its copies lack some clones; in the studies checked, an unresolved V gene accounts for under half of them, and the cause for the rest is not known. V, J and clone size reflect that table, while D and trimming were determined from the DNA. Across this sample there are over 150,000 clones, with around 79% seen only once. The top ten constitute over 6% of the sample.

Summary of the overall study and its limitations: Several of the top co-occurrence clusters appeared to be linked to parvovirus B19, influenza, CMV and Epstein-Barr virus, according to a later analysis. An association between a missense DCLRE1C variant and V-gene and J-gene trimming of TCR beta chains was found in a later genetic analysis and replicated in an independent cohort. About 15 rarely observed V segments, including chromosome 9 orphons, were excluded from the earlier analysis of about 500 of the donors because counts were too low. A later genetic analysis reported fewer N-insertions in productive TCRs among donors in an Asian-associated ancestry cluster than the roughly 650-donor mean. Broadly in line with IMGT annotations, most TCR beta V segments showed up in productive rearrangements about 87% or about 30% of the time in an earlier analysis of some 590 of the donors. Some IMGT-functional V segments, including TRBV6-2 and TRBV6-3, could not be told apart with the 87-base-pair reads, so those segments were excluded. In the study, around 160 TCR beta chains were listed as associated with cytomegalovirus. Assigning TCR associations to individual alleles was difficult when HLA alleles, especially DR and DQ, strongly co-occurred. In a later analysis, the rate of TCR association differed among HLA loci, with DRB1 alleles having the most associated TCRs and HLA-C alleles having the fewest. Cytomegalovirus status was reported to be diagnosed by the classifier with high specificity and sensitivity in both the original and validation cohorts. A further reported finding was that TCR beta sequences accurately predicted the HLA-A and HLA-B alleles for most subjects in the first cohort. At a false discovery rate of 0.05, a later analysis linked approximately 18,000 TCR beta sequences to specific HLA alleles. CMV serostatus was the only immune exposure information available for the cohort. Because HLA typing was unavailable for some donors at each locus, only the typed subset was used in association tests. In vitro tests confirmed that a few of the cytomegalovirus-associated TCR beta chains recognize cytomegalovirus antigens. In a later analysis, most CMV-associated TCR beta chains were found to appear HLA-restricted, with HLA associations seemingly driven largely by CMV exposure. According to the authors, the approach could potentially be generalized to other disease states and immunological phenotypes. In a later analysis, HLA-associated TCR beta chains were found to be more clonally expanded and to have lower generation probabilities than equally common non-associated chains. Across donors, most TCR sequences were observed very rarely, whereas some public TCRs were present in many individuals. Linkage disequilibrium might explain the correlated functional status among segregating V segments, but an unknown experimental factor could not be ruled out. Only TCR beta chains were sequenced in this cohort, and the absence of alpha or paired-chain data limited detectable features. A cluster of highly shared sequence variants was judged likely to represent a technical artifact of the sequencing pipeline. Presence/absence analyses assumed roughly uniform sequencing depth across donors, an assumption that may not hold.

This chain is built from TRBV5-1 and TRBJ2-2; the D gene is possibly TRBD1, with 6 bases matching. The material sequenced was PBMCs. This receptor was obtained from a man aged 30 to 39 in good health and CMV-seropositive. The CDR3 reads as follows: CASSIHRDYGELFF. The nucleotide sequence reads as follows: TGCGCCAGCAGCATTCACAGGGATTACGGGGAGCTGTTTTTT.